The rows below give T cell receptor beta chains drawn from one sample of a study of T cell changes during pregnancy in multiple sclerosis. Assay: immunoSEQ multiplex PCR; the TCRdb copy retains only in-frame clones and omits some. The profile shows roughly 77,000 clones, roughly 89% of them singletons. The sequencing here drew on peripheral blood, taken in the second trimester of pregnancy. These receptors all come from a female donor with multiple sclerosis, enrolled in a pregnancy study. CDR3s include the opening cysteine and the closing phenylalanine or tryptophan. Fields, in order: J gene, D gene, clone size, V gene, CDR3 DNA, CDR3 protein. D genes are given only for firm matches. Expanded clones get a size class; other rows say once, few or many, or leave the size out.

TRBJ2-7,TRBD2,-,TRBV19,TGTGCCAGTAGTATGGGAGGGCCTGAAATTTTGGAGCAGTACTTC,CASSMGGPEILEQYF
TRBJ2-7,-,-,TRBV5-1,TGCGCCAGCAGCTTGTGGCGTCAGGGTGACGAGCAGTACTTC,CASSLWRQGDEQYF
TRBJ1-2,-,-,TRBV5-1,TGCGCCAGCAGCATGCCAGGGTTATCCTATGGCTACACCTTC,CASSMPGLSYGYTF
TRBJ1-1,-,-,TRBV15,TGTGCCACCAGCAGAGAACCTACAGTGAACACTGAAGCTTTCTTT,CATSREPTVNTEAFF
TRBJ2-1,TRBD2,-,TRBV27,TGTGCCAGCAGTTGGGGACTAGCGGGAGGAATCTACAATGAGCAGTTCTTC,CASSWGLAGGIYNEQFF
TRBJ2-7,TRBD1,-,TRBV10-3,TGTGCTTGCACCTGGGGACAGGGCTACGAGCAGTACTTC,CACTWGQGYEQYF
TRBJ2-4,-,-,TRBV27,TGTGCCAGCAGCGGGGGAAACATTCAGTACTTC,CASSGGNIQYF
TRBJ2-1,-,-,TRBV28,TGTGCCAGCAGTTTATCCACGCTAGTTTTACACAATGAGCAGTTCTTC,CASSLSTLVLHNEQFF
TRBJ2-1,TRBD1,-,TRBV6-4,TGTGCCAGCAGTGAGACAGGGGGAAAGGTGTATAATGAGCAGTTCTTC,CASSETGGKVYNEQFF
TRBJ1-6,-,-,TRBV14,TGTGCCAGCAGCCAAGAGCACGCTCGGAGCTCCTATAATTCACCCCTCCACTTT,CASSQEHARSSYNSPLHF
TRBJ2-3,TRBD1,once,TRBV6-5,TGTGCCAGCGGAAAGACAGGGGGCGGGGATACGCAGTATTTT,CASGKTGGGDTQYF
TRBJ2-1,TRBD2,-,TRBV10-3,TGTGCCATCCCATCGGTAGCGGGAGCCAATGAGCAGTTCTTC,CAIPSVAGANEQFF
TRBJ2-7,TRBD2,-,TRBV15,TGTGCCACCAGCAGAGCGGCCGGGACTAGCGGGGGGGGAAGCTCCTACGAGCAGTACTTC,CATSRAAGTSGGGSSYEQYF
TRBJ2-1,TRBD2,-,TRBV7-9,TGTGCCAGCAGCCAACTAGCGAGCTCCTACAATGAGCAGTTCTTC,CASSQLASSYNEQFF
TRBJ1-4,TRBD1,-,TRBV28,TGTGCCAGCAGTTTATTGGGGACAGGGCATGAAAAACTGTTTTTT,CASSLLGTGHEKLFF
TRBJ2-2,TRBD2,-,TRBV7-9,TGTGCCAGCAGCGGGACTAGCGGGAGAGATGGGGAGCTGTTTTTT,CASSGTSGRDGELFF
TRBJ1-2,TRBD1,-,TRBV15,TGTGCCACCAGCAGAAGGACAGGTGCCGGCTACACCTTC,CATSRRTGAGYTF
TRBJ2-1,-,-,TRBV19,TGTGCCAGTAGTCGGATTAGCGGTAGCTCCTACAATGAGCAGTTCTTC,CASSRISGSSYNEQFF
TRBJ1-2,TRBD1,-,TRBV4-3,TGCGCCAGCAGCCAGGGGACAGGCTACAACTATGGCTACACCTTC,CASSQGTGYNYGYTF
TRBJ2-3,TRBD1,-,TRBV18,TGTGCCAGCTCACCCGGGACAGGGACAGATACGCAGTATTTT,CASSPGTGTDTQYF
TRBJ2-7,-,once,TRBV19,TGTGCCAGTAGTATGGGACTGGGGGAGCAGTACTTC,CASSMGLGEQYF
TRBJ2-4,-,-,TRBV6-6,TGTGCCAGCAGTTACGACTCCCGGGGGAACATTCAGTACTTC,CASSYDSRGNIQYF
TRBJ2-1,-,-,TRBV5-4,TGTGTCAGCAGCTCAGCGGGCGCTTTCTACAATGAGCAGTTCTTC,CVSSSAGAFYNEQFF
TRBJ2-2,-,few,TRBV7-8,TGTGCCAGCAGCTCCAGGGAAACTTTCACCGGGGAGCTGTTTTTT,CASSSRETFTGELFF
TRBJ2-3,TRBD2,-,TRBV9,TGTGCCAGCAGCTTTAGGACTAGCGGGAGGGCCCCAGATACGCAGTATTTT,CASSFRTSGRAPDTQYF
TRBJ2-3,-,-,TRBV10-3,TGTGCCACCCAGAGCAGCGGAGGAGGTACAGATACGCAGTATTTT,CATQSSGGGTDTQYF
TRBJ2-2,TRBD1,-,TRBV6-5,TGTGCCAGCAGATACACCGGGACAGGGAACACCGGGGAGCTGTTTTTT,CASRYTGTGNTGELFF
TRBJ2-7,TRBD2,-,TRBV4-2,TGTGCCAGCAGCCAAGTGGCGGGAGGGCCCTACGAGCAGTACTTC,CASSQVAGGPYEQYF
TRBJ2-4,-,-,TRBV2,TGTGCCAGCAGTGTTTACCCGGACATTCAGTACTTC,CASSVYPDIQYF
TRBJ1-2,-,-,TRBV18,TGTGCCAGCTCACCTCCCTGGTTTAGTGGAGATGGCTACACCTTC,CASSPPWFSGDGYTF
TRBJ2-7,-,-,TRBV7-3,TGTGCCAGCAGCAGAAATTTAGGACAGATCTACGAGCAGTACTTC,CASSRNLGQIYEQYF
TRBJ1-3,-,-,TRBV19,TGTGCCAGTAGTATAGGGCCAGGGCCTGGAAACACCATATATTTT,CASSIGPGPGNTIYF
TRBJ1-1,-,-,TRBV7-8,TGTGCCAGCAGCTACCTGGCCTCTGTGAACACTGAAGCTTTCTTT,CASSYLASVNTEAFF
TRBJ1-4,-,-,TRBV7-9,TGTGCCAGCAGTTTCTGGGGGGGAGCTAATGAAAAACTGTTTTTT,CASSFWGGANEKLFF
TRBJ2-7,TRBD1,-,TRBV27,TGTGCCAGCAGCGGCGGACAGGACCGCTACGAGCAGTACTTC,CASSGGQDRYEQYF
TRBJ1-2,-,once,TRBV27,TGTGCCAGCAGCCCGACAGGAATAGGCTACACCTTC,CASSPTGIGYTF
TRBJ1-4,-,once,TRBV19,TGTGCCAGTAGTATAGCCAGGGGTGAAAAACTGTTTTTT,CASSIARGEKLFF
TRBJ2-5,TRBD2,-,TRBV6-1,TGTGCCAGCAGTGAACGTTCGACTAGCGGGAGGGAGACCCAGTACTTC,CASSERSTSGRETQYF
TRBJ2-5,-,-,TRBV18,TGTGCCAGCTCACCACTTATAATAGAGACCCAGTACTTC,CASSPLIIETQYF
TRBJ1-6,-,-,TRBV6-6,TGTGCCAGCTGGGGGGTTAGATTGGGGCTTAATTCACCCCTCCACTTT,CASWGVRLGLNSPLHF
TRBJ2-1,TRBD2,-,TRBV27,TGTGCCAGCAGTTTTCGGGGGACTAGCGGGCCTGGTGAGCAGTTCTTC,CASSFRGTSGPGEQFF
TRBJ1-2,-,once,TRBV19,TGTGCCAGTAGTATAGTAGGGGGTCCCCATGGCTACACCTTC,CASSIVGGPHGYTF
TRBJ1-2,-,-,TRBV7-2,TGTGCCAGCAGCTTAGTTGTCCAGGCCGGGGGTTATGGCTACACCTTC,CASSLVVQAGGYGYTF
TRBJ1-2,-,-,TRBV11-3,TGTGCCAGCAGCTTCGGGACTGCGAGTACCGGCTACACCTTC,CASSFGTASTGYTF
TRBJ2-1,TRBD2,-,TRBV27,TGTGCCAGCAGTTCCCCGGGTAGCGGGGGCTCCTACAATGAGCAGTTCTTC,CASSSPGSGGSYNEQFF
TRBJ1-1,TRBD1,-,TRBV6-1,TGTGCCAGCAGGGACAGGGGACCCCAGGGCACTGAAGCTTTCTTT,CASRDRGPQGTEAFF